This T cell receptor (beta chain) was profiled in a study of T-cell memory formation after mild COVID-19. Study-level background: Clusters were largely donor specific.

A single record per CDR3 protein comes from TCRdb applying MiXCR to the 5' RACE reads. The profile shows just over 300,000 distinct CDR3 sequences, approximately 20% of them singletons. Study-level results: Later expanders leaned toward CD4+, whereas clones contracting from day 15 to 85 were balanced CD4/CD8.

Of note for this clonotype: Its target is not known.

This CDR3 has 13 amino acids. With V trimmed by 2 bases and J by 8 bases, 7 bases remained unmatched. The germline gives CDR1 SQVTM, CDR2 ANQGSEA. The chain joins TRBV29-1 to TRBJ1-2; TRBD1 matches at 8 bases. The sample comprised PBMCs or a T cell subset sorted from them (not recorded which). The sequence came from a young man who had mild COVID-19 (a few samples of this study predate the infection). Cell type and time point are not known. DNA of the CDR3: TGCAGCGTTGAATGGCAGGGGGCAATGGGCTACACCTTC. This sequence encodes CSVEWQGAMGYTF.